Presented here are 8 T cell receptor beta chains from one specimen sequenced in a study of prognosis after radiotherapy for stage I lung cancer. TCR beta CDR3 amplification from genomic DNA was performed by two-round multiplex PCR. Specific primers for each TRBV and TRBJ gene were what first-round PCR used. TCRdb processed the multiplex PCR reads anew with MiXCR; each CDR3 protein has one entry. Of some 38,000 distinct CDR3 sequences listed, approximately 24% are singletons. The material was PBMCs, obtained before or after stereotactic body radiation therapy (not recorded which). Every receptor here comes from a donor aged 50 or older with non-small cell lung cancer.

DNA of the CDR3: TGTGCCAGTAACCACTGCGGGGTACAGCTCTGGGGCAACGTCCTGACTTTC. It codes for CASNHCGVQLWGNVLTF. The chain is built from TRBV19 and TRBJ2-6, with D possibly TRBD2 on 6 matching bases. CDR1 is LNHDA and CDR2 is SQIVND in the germline V gene (reference sequence). Trimming took off 7 bases at V and 9 bases at J, with 25 bases between the two ends. This CDR3 has 17 amino acids.

This clonotype was seen many times. V is TRBV14 and J is TRBJ2-1; 10 nucleotides agree with TRBD2. With 1 base clipped from V and 5 bases from J, the junction kept 11 bases outside the gene matches. This CDR3 is built from 18 residues. The germline gives CDR1 SGHDN, CDR2 FVKESK. The CDR3 sequence: CASSQGATSGRQNNEQFF. CDR3 sequence (DNA): TGTGCCAGCAGCCAAGGGGCGACTAGCGGGCGCCAAAACAATGAGCAGTTCTTC.

This clonotype occurred many times. V gene TRBV19 combines with J gene TRBJ1-6; D gene uncertain. CDR1 and CDR2 from the germline V gene are LNHDA and SQIVND (reference sequence). The CDR3 contains 13 residues. V was cut by 3 bases and J by 5 bases, with 5 bases left in between. CDR3 DNA: TGTGCCAGTAGTATCGAAAATAATTCACCCCTCCACTTT. This translates into CASSIENNSPLHF. Complete variable domain (other parts from reference TRBV19 and TRBJ1-6): DGGITQSPKYLFRKEGQNVTLSCEQNLNHDAMYWYRQDPGQGLRLIYYSQIVNDFQKGDIAEGYSVSREKKESFPLTVTSAQKNPTAFYLCASSIENNSPLHFGNGTRLTVT.

With regard to this clonotype: One junction end disagrees with the germline gene, perhaps due to a read error. The chain links TRBV5-4 to TRBJ2-3; the D is unclear. Germline V gene data show CDR1 as SGHNT and CDR2 as YYREEE (reference sequence). The CDR3 is made up of 13 amino acids. In nucleotides, the CDR3 is TGTTCCAGCAGCAAACCTAGCACAGATACGCAGTATTTT. Its translation is CSSSKPSTDTQYF.

As concerns this clonotype: A read error may produce the germline difference seen at one junction end. The chain uses TRBV28 and TRBJ1-3; tentative D call: TRBD1 (6 bases). The V gene's germline CDR1 is MDHEN and CDR2 SYDVKM. This CDR3 has 15 amino acids. The CDR3 sequence: CASSSDRLGGNTIYF. The CDR3 DNA follows: TGTGCCAGCAGTTCGGACCGCCTAGGGGGAAACACCATATATTTC.

This clonotype was observed many times. The gene calls are TRBV9 and TRBJ2-1, with TRBD2 matching over 7 bases. Germline V gives CDR1 SGDLS, CDR2 YYNGEE. This CDR3 spans 18 amino acids. Trimming cost V 0 bases and J 0 bases; bases outside gene matches: 9. The CDR3 reads CASSVGPGRDPSYNEQFF. Here the CDR3 DNA reads TGTGCCAGCAGCGTAGGCCCGGGGAGGGATCCCTCCTACAATGAGCAGTTCTTC.

In this sample, this clonotype turned up many times. This sequence joins TRBV27 and TRBJ2-6; D gene uncertain. In germline, CDR1 is MNHEY, CDR2 SMNVEV (reference sequence). The CDR3 contains 15 residues. V was trimmed by 6 bases and J by 2 bases, leaving 11 bases between them. The CDR3 sequence: CASSTYGAGANVLTF. The CDR3 coding sequence is TGTGCCAGCAGCACCTATGGGGCTGGGGCCAACGTCCTGACTTTC.

In its sample, this clonotype was seen many times. CDR3 DNA sequence: TGTGCCAGTAGTATGGGGGTTCGTTTTGACAATGAGCAGTTCTTC. Its translation: CASSMGVRFDNEQFF. The chain has TRBV19 and TRBJ2-1; D possibly uses TRBD1 or TRBD2 (5 bases each). The germline V and J ends were trimmed by 3 bases and 5 bases, with 14 bases remaining between them. Per the germline V gene, CDR1 is LNHDA and CDR2 is SQIVND (reference sequence). The CDR3 is 15 residues long. Supplemented by reference TRBV19 and TRBJ2-1, the full variable domain reads DGGITQSPKYLFRKEGQNVTLSCEQNLNHDAMYWYRQDPGQGLRLIYYSQIVNDFQKGDIAEGYSVSREKKESFPLTVTSAQKNPTAFYLCASSMGVRFDNEQFFGPGTRLTVL.